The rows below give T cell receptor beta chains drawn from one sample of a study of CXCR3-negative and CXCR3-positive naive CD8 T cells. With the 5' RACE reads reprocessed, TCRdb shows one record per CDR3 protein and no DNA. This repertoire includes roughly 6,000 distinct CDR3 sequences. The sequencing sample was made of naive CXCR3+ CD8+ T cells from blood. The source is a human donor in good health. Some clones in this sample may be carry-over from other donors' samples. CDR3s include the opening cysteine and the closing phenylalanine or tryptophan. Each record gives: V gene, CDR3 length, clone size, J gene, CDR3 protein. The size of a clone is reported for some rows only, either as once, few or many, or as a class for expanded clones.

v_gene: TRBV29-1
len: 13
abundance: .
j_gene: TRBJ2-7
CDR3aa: CSVAGGQNYEQYF

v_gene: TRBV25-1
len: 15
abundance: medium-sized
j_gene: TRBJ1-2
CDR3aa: CASSDPRGRGYGYTF

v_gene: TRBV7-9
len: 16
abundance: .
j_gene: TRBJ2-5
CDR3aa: CASSSSPGTAQETQYF

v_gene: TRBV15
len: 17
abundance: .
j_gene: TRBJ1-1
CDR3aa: CATSSPGQGAGDTEAFF

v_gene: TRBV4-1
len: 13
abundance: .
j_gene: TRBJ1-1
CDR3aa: CASRPDSYTEAFF

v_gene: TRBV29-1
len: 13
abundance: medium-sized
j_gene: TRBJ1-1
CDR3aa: CSVETGGFAEAFF

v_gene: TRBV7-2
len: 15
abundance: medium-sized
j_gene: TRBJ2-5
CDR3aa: CASSFVRGGEETQYF

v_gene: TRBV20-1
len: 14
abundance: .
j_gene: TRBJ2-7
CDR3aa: CSASPGTSSYEQYF

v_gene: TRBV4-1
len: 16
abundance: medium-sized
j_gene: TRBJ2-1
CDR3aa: CASSQGPGTGFNEQFF

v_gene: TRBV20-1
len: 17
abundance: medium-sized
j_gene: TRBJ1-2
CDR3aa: CSAREGDRGLVPYGYTF

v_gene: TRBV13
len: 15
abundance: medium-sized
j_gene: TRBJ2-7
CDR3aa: CASSLSAGVSYEQYF

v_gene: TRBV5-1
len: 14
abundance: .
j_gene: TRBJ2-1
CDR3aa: CASSSPSGNNEQFF

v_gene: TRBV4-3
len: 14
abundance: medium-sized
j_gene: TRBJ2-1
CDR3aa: CASSQDRSDNEQFF

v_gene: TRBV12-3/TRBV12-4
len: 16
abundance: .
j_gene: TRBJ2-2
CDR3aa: CASTTTTGMNTGELFF

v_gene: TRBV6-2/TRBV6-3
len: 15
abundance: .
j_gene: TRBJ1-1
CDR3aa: CDSSYGGQGATEAFF

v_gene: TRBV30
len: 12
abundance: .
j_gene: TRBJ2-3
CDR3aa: CAWGQGADTQYF

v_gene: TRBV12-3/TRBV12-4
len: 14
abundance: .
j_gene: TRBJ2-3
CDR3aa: CASRGRGLADTQYF

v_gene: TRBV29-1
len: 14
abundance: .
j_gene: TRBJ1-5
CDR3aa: CSVGQEISNQPQHF

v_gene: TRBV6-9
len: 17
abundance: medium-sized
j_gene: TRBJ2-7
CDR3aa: CASSYRSGGQIPYEQYF

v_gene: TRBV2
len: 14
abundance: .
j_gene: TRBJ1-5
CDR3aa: CASSEKSYNQPQHF

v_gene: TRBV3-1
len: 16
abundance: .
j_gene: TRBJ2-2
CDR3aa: CASSRSGLAGTGELLF

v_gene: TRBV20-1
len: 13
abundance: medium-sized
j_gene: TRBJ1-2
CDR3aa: CSASSRANYGYTF

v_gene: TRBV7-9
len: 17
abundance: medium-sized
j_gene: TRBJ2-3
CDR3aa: CASSSGGGAPSTDTQYF

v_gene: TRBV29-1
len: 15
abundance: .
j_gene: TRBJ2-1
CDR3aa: CSAQGLAASYNEQFF

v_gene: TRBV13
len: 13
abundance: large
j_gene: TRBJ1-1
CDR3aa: CASSLGSPAEAFF

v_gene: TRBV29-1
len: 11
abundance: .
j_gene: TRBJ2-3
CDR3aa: CSVEDVGTQYF

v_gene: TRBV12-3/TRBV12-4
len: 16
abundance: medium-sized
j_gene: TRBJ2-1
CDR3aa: CASSFYYRDEINEQFF

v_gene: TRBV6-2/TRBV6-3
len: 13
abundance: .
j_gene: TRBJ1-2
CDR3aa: CASSSGLNYGYTF

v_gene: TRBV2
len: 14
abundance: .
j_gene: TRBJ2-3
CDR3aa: CASSGTGSTDTQYF